The source of this T cell receptor (beta chain) is a study of blood T cell repertoires in COVID-19. This clone was recorded only once. Source study methods: Estimation of nucleated cell counts relied on the amplification of reference gene primers. Sequencing was performed with immunoSEQ multiplex PCR; in TCRdb, only in-frame clones are kept and a portion is missing. V and J calls and clone size are copied from that table; D and trimming were computed from the DNA. Here the sample spans roughly 130,000 clones, 86% being singletons. The CDR3 consists of 15 residues. Germline CDR1 is MGHRA and CDR2 is YSYEKL. V lost 4 bases to trimming and J lost 0 bases; unmatched junction nucleotides: 3. Participants were aged about 18 to 95 years, lived in some 23 US areas, and enrolled virtually.

This sequence was found in a woman aged 45-65 years who had recovered from COVID-19. Input material: PBMCs or T cells enriched from blood (not recorded which). The chain carries TRBV4-1 and TRBJ2-1; 7 bases map to TRBD2. The CDR3 DNA reads as TGCGCCAGCAGCCGGCTAGCGGTCTCCTACAATGAGCAGTTCTTC. Protein product: CASSRLAVSYNEQFF.